The 12 T cell receptor beta chains in this list originate from one sample, sequenced in a study of shared clonotypes between healthy human individuals. CD45RO-negative CD8 cells positively selected for CCR7 made up the naive population, which excluded terminally differentiated effector memory CD45RA+ cells. Assay: immunoSEQ multiplex PCR; the TCRdb copy retains only in-frame clones and omits some. The table has around 580,000 clones, more than 95% seen once. The specimen was naive CD8+ T cells sorted from blood. These receptors originate from a man aged 25-45 years in good health.

J is TRBJ2-7 and V is TRBV27, with 12 bases aligning to TRBD2. CDR1 is MNHEY, CDR2 SMNVEV, per germline (reference sequence). There are 15 residues in the CDR3. With V trimmed by 4 bases and J by 4 bases, 5 bases remained unmatched. CDR3 protein: CASSSWTSGEYEQYF. CDR3 nucleotide sequence: TGTGCCAGCAGTTCGTGGACTAGCGGGGAGTACGAGCAGTACTTC.

J is TRBJ1-5 and V is TRBV5-6; 10 bases line up with TRBD1. The CDR3 spans 16 residues. The ends lost 5 bases at V and 5 bases at J; junction bases unmatched: 10. Germline CDR1 SGHDT, CDR2 YYEEEE. The CDR3 here is CASRPGTGAIHQPQHF. CDR3 coding DNA: TGTGCCAGCAGGCCCGGGACAGGGGCAATACATCAGCCCCAGCATTTT.

The chain combines TRBV4-3 with TRBJ1-5, with D hard to call. V was shortened by 1 base and J by 9 bases, with 13 bases between the two germline ends. This CDR3 region has 14 residues. Germline V gives CDR1 LGHNA, CDR2 YSLEER. The CDR3 reads CASSQGTENMPQHF. Written as DNA, the CDR3 is TGCGCCAGCAGCCAAGGAACAGAGAATATGCCCCAGCATTTT.

This clone was picked up many times. Distinct nucleotide sequences in the sample also encode this CDR3. This sequence joins TRBV27 and TRBJ2-3; D remains ambiguous. CDR3 size: 12 residues. In germline, CDR1 is MNHEY, CDR2 SMNVEV (reference sequence). With 2 bases removed from V and 5 bases from J, the gap between germline ends came to 5 bases. The CDR3 is CASSLLGDTQYF. The CDR3 DNA reads TGTGCCAGCAGTTTACTAGGAGATACGCAGTATTTT.

J is TRBJ2-3 and V is TRBV7-2; 11 positions match TRBD2. The CDR3 runs 15 residues. V was pared by 3 bases and J by 2 bases, with 1 base of the junction left unmatched. Germline assignment: CDR1 SGHTA and CDR2 FQGNSA. The CDR3 loop reads CASSFSGRDTDTQYF. In nucleotides, the CDR3 is TGTGCCAGCAGCTTTAGCGGGAGGGACACAGATACGCAGTATTTT.

Concerning this clone itself: One end of the junction varies from germline; a read error may be responsible. The chain combines TRBV7-6 with TRBJ1-2; 7 nucleotides match TRBD1. There are 14 residues in the CDR3. CDR1 is SGHVS and CDR2 is FNYEAQ in the germline V gene. CDR3 loop: CASSARDSPYDYTF. The CDR3 region has the DNA TGTGCCAGCAGCGCAAGGGACAGTCCCTATGACTACACCTTC. Supplemented by reference TRBV7-6 and TRBJ1-2, the full variable domain reads GAGVSQSPRYKVTKRGQDVALRCDPISGHVSLYWYRQALGQGPEFLTYFNYEAQQDKSGLPNDRFSAERPEGSISTLTIQRTEQRDSAMYRCASSARDSPYDYTFGSGTRLTVV.

The rearrangement links TRBV7-9 to TRBJ2-3; D call uncertain. V was clipped by 6 bases and J by 1 base, with 11 bases between them. The CDR3 is made up of 14 amino acids. Germline CDR1 and CDR2: SEHNR and FQNEAQ (reference sequence). The DNA for the CDR3 is TGTGCCAGCAGTGAGACTTCGGGCACAGATACGCAGTATTTT. Amino acid sequence: CASSETSGTDTQYF.

The J gene is TRBJ2-1, the V gene TRBV29-1, with D maybe TRBD1 (5 bases). This CDR3 is built from 17 residues. CDR1 is SQVTM and CDR2 is ANQGSEA in the germline V gene. Trimming stripped 6 bases from V and 0 bases from J, with 21 bases between. This CDR3 reads CSVKERQRDSSYNEQFF. The CDR3 nucleotides read TGCAGCGTAAAGGAGCGACAGAGAGATAGCTCCTACAATGAGCAGTTCTTC.

V gene TRBV28 combines with J gene TRBJ1-2, with TRBD1 identical over 12 bases. J lost 6 bases, V lost 3 bases, and 14 bases had no gene match. This CDR3 contains 18 residues. Germline V lookup: CDR1 MDHEN, CDR2 SYDVKM. The CDR3 DNA reads TGTGCCAGCAGTTTCTCAACCGGGACAGGGGGCCGAAGGGATGGCTACACCTTC. The encoded protein is CASSFSTGTGGRRDGYTF.

The gene calls are TRBV7-8 and TRBJ2-7; the D is unclear. The germline V and J ends were trimmed by 5 bases and 6 bases, with 14 bases remaining between them. CDR3 size: 13 residues. The germline gives CDR1 SGHVS, CDR2 FQNEAQ. DNA of the CDR3: TGTGCCAGCAGCCCCGGAGCTGACGGCGAGCAGTACTTC. Its protein product is CASSPGADGEQYF.

CDR3 DNA sequence: TGTGCCAGCAGCAAGACTAGCGGGAGTGGGTACACCGGGGAGCTGTTTTTT. Translating it yields CASSKTSGSGYTGELFF. The V gene is TRBV9, the J gene TRBJ2-2, with 12 bases aligning to TRBD2. Germline V gene sequence: CDR1 SGDLS, CDR2 YYNGEE. J gave up 3 bases and V 4 bases, and 7 bases lay outside the gene matches. The CDR3 sequence is 17 residues long. Variable domain in full (rest from reference TRBV9 and TRBJ2-2): DSGVTQTPKHLITATGQRVTLRCSPRSGDLSVYWYQQSLDQGLQFLIQYYNGEERAKGNILERFSAQQFPDLHSELNLSSLELGDSALYFCASSKTSGSGYTGELFFGEGSRLTVL.

This clone was recorded only once. This chain joins TRBV5-4 and TRBJ1-3, with D maybe TRBD1 (5 bases). CDR3 size: 13 residues. Between the trimmed V and J ends, which lost 5 bases and 3 bases, there was a span of 9 bases. Germline assignment: CDR1 SGHNT and CDR2 YYREEE (reference sequence). CDR3: CASSQGYGNTIYF. In nucleotides, the CDR3 is TGTGCCAGCAGTCAGGGTTATGGAAACACCATATATTTT.